Below, 29 T cell receptor beta chains from the same sample are listed, as sequenced in a study of T cell responses to AZD1222 COVID-19 vaccine. Repertoires were generated with immunoSEQ multiplex PCR, while TCRdb's copy carries only in-frame clones and drops some. This sample has around 200,000 clones, with 94% found just once. The source material was peripheral blood, sampled 28 days after the second AZD1222 dose. The source is an adult who received the AZD1222 COVID-19 vaccine.

The V call is TRBV10-3, the J call TRBJ1-5; 7 nucleotides line up with TRBD1. V lost 6 bases and J lost 3; bases outside the gene matches: 5. CDR1 and CDR2 (germline): ENHRY, SYGVKD. The CDR3 is 14 residues long. The CDR3 DNA is TGTGCCATCAGAGGGACAGCCGACAATCAGCCCCAGCATTTT. Protein sequence: CAIRGTADNQPQHF.

The V and J genes are TRBV5-1 and TRBJ1-4; possible D gene TRBD1, 6 bases. The CDR3 extends over 17 amino acids. V was cut by 0 bases and J by 0 bases, with 12 bases left in between. Germline-derived CDR1 and CDR2 are SGHRS and YFSETQ. CDR3: CASSLGLYRATNEKLFF. The DNA of the CDR3 is TGCGCCAGCAGCTTGGGCCTATACAGGGCAACTAATGAAAAACTGTTTTTT.

V is TRBV7-2 and J is TRBJ1-2; 8 bases are shared with TRBD1. J was trimmed by 0 bases and V by 1 base; bases with no gene match: 4. The CDR3 covers 16 residues. In germline, CDR1 is SGHTA, CDR2 FQGNSA. The CDR3 loop is CASSLESTGANYGYTF. The CDR3 DNA reads TGTGCCAGCAGCTTAGAATCGACAGGGGCTAACTATGGCTACACCTTC.

V and J are TRBV7-8 and TRBJ2-3; 12 bases map to TRBD2. Looked up from germline, CDR1 is SGHVS and CDR2 is FQNEAQ. This CDR3 is built from 14 residues. Trimming at V came to 5 bases and at J to 14 bases, leaving 11 bases not matched to a gene. The CDR3 DNA is TGTGCCAGCAGCGTGACTGGGACTAGCGGGTCTGGGTATTTT. Translated: CASSVTGTSGSGYF. Supplemented by reference TRBV7-8 and TRBJ2-3, the full variable domain reads GAGVSQSPRYKVAKRGQDVALRCDPISGHVSLFWYQQALGQGPEFLTYFQNEAQLDKSGLPSDRFFAERPEGSVSTLKIQRTQQEDSAVYLCASSVTGTSGSGYFGPGTRLTVL.

The chain employs TRBV2 and TRBJ1-2; D unclear. Trimming took 5 bases from V and 5 from J, leaving 9 bases between them. CDR3 length: 12 residues. Germline V gene sequence: CDR1 SNHLY, CDR2 FYNNEI. The CDR3 loop is CASSTFAYGYTF. The CDR3 region has the DNA TGTGCCAGCAGTACCTTCGCGTATGGCTACACCTTC.

Note on this clone: This sample includes further DNA sequences coding for the same CDR3. The chain links TRBV12-3 or TRBV12-4 to TRBJ2-7, with TRBD1 identical over 7 bases. The CDR3 extends over 13 amino acids. Trimming removed 3 bases from V and 4 bases from J; junction bases left unmatched: 3. In DNA form, the CDR3 reads TGTGCCAGCAGTTTCGGGACAGCATACGAGCAGTACTTC. Translating gives CASSFGTAYEQYF.

The chain employs TRBV4-2 and TRBJ1-4; 9 nucleotides match TRBD1. Germline CDR1 LGHNA, CDR2 YNFKEQ. The CDR3 is 17 residues long. The J segment lost 5 bases and the V segment lost 0 bases, leaving 7 bases of the junction unmatched. DNA for the CDR3: TGTGCCAGCAGCCAAGAAGGCGCGGGGACAGGGAATGAAAAACTGTTTTTT. Its protein product is CASSQEGAGTGNEKLFF.

The chain is built from TRBV7-2 and TRBJ1-1; 7 nucleotides match TRBD1. Germline loops: CDR1 SGHTA, CDR2 FQGNSA. V lost 3 bases, J lost 4 bases, and 8 bases stayed unmatched. The CDR3 is 15 amino acids. This CDR3 is CASSFQDRVVTEAFF. CDR3 DNA: TGTGCCAGCAGCTTTCAAGACAGGGTGGTCACTGAAGCTTTCTTT.

The genes are TRBV6-4 and TRBJ1-1; 9 bases agree with TRBD1. The CDR3 covers 13 residues. Germline values: CDR1 MRHNA, CDR2 SNTAGT. With V trimmed by 6 bases and J by 7 bases, 6 bases remained unmatched. The CDR3 region has the DNA TGTGCCAGCAGCCAGGACAGGGGTGGTGAAGCTTTCTTT. Its translation is CASSQDRGGEAFF.

The chain has TRBV4-1 and TRBJ1-3; D is unclear. From germline, CDR1 is MGHRA and CDR2 YSYEKL. The V end lost 2 bases, the J end lost 5 bases, and 1 base lay between the germline ends. The CDR3 is 11 amino acids. The CDR3, as DNA: TGCGCCAGCAGCCAACGAAACACCATATATTTT. Translated, it gives CASSQRNTIYF.

The rearrangement joins TRBV4-3 to TRBJ1-2; D gene unclear. Per germline, CDR1 LGHNA and CDR2 YSLEER. Between the trimmed V and J ends, which lost 1 base and 7 bases, there was a span of 7 bases. There are 12 residues in the CDR3. In DNA form, the CDR3 reads TGCGCCAGCAGCCAAGGTGGGTTTGGCTACACCTTC. Residues: CASSQGGFGYTF.

The chain carries TRBV5-1 and TRBJ1-1; D ambiguous. V lost 0 bases and J lost 1, with 7 bases in between. CDR1 and CDR2 (germline): SGHRS, YFSETQ. The CDR3 runs 14 residues. CDR3 bases: TGCGCCAGCAGCTTGGCCAACTCGAACACTGAAGCTTTCTTT. Translation gives CASSLANSNTEAFF.

This sequence joins TRBV28 and TRBJ2-1, with D perhaps matching TRBD1 or TRBD2 (5 bases each). This CDR3 region has 16 residues. CDR1 MDHEN and CDR2 SYDVKM come from the germline V gene. Trimming removed 6 bases from V and 4 bases from J, with 19 bases in between. The CDR3 region has the DNA TGTGCCAGCAGCTCCCCCGGGCCGAGGGGTTACAATGAGCAGTTCTTC. Its translation: CASSSPGPRGYNEQFF.

The chain joins TRBV7-8 to TRBJ2-5; 13 bases align to TRBD2. Germline-derived CDR1 and CDR2 are SGHVS and FQNEAQ. V lost 5 bases, J lost 0 bases, and 9 bases stayed unmatched. This CDR3 is built from 18 residues. CDR3 loop: CASSPPTSGGSYQETQYF. Written as DNA, the CDR3 is TGTGCCAGCAGCCCACCGACTAGCGGGGGGTCCTACCAAGAGACCCAGTACTTC.

This clone was recorded only once. The V gene is TRBV29-1, the J gene TRBJ2-5; D perhaps matches TRBD2 (5 bases). Trimming took 0 bases from V and 5 from J, leaving 13 bases between them. This CDR3 comprises 14 residues. Germline CDR1 and CDR2: SQVTM and ANQGSEA. The CDR3 DNA is TGCAGCGTTGAAGATCTAGCTGACGAGGAGACCCAGTACTTC. Amino acids: CSVEDLADEETQYF. Full variable domain (rest looked up from reference TRBV29-1 and TRBJ2-5): SAVISQKPSRDICQRGTSLTIQCQVDSQVTMMFWYRQQPGQSLTLIATANQGSEATYESGFVIDKFPISRPNLTFSTLTVSNMSPEDSSIYLCSVEDLADEETQYFGPGTRLLVL.

The chain links TRBV19 to TRBJ1-1, with TRBD1 identical over 7 bases. With 5 bases clipped from V and 3 bases from J, the junction kept 9 bases outside the gene matches. Germline-derived CDR1 and CDR2 are LNHDA and SQIVND (reference sequence). The CDR3 spans 15 residues. This CDR3 is CASSPQTGKDTEAFF. The CDR3 bases are TGTGCCAGTAGTCCCCAGACAGGGAAGGACACTGAAGCTTTCTTT. Supplemented by reference TRBV19 and TRBJ1-1, the full variable domain reads DGGITQSPKYLFRKEGQNVTLSCEQNLNHDAMYWYRQDPGQGLRLIYYSQIVNDFQKGDIAEGYSVSREKKESFPLTVTSAQKNPTAFYLCASSPQTGKDTEAFFGQGTRLTVV.

The chain uses TRBV6-2 or TRBV6-3 and TRBJ2-6; D is tentatively TRBD1 or TRBD2 (6 bases each). Germline V gene lookup returns CDR1 MNHEY and CDR2 SVGEGT. CDR3 length: 19 amino acids. The V end was cut by 5 bases, the J end by 2 bases, with 22 bases between. The CDR3 DNA reads as TGTGCCAGCAGTAAAGGAAAGGGGGGACTGGGCACTGGGGCCAACGTCCTGACTTTC. Encoded protein: CASSKGKGGLGTGANVLTF.

CDR3 amino acids: CASSSIRAESDSPLHF. In DNA form, the CDR3 reads TGTGCCAGCAGTTCAATTCGTGCGGAGAGTGATTCACCCCTCCACTTT. The chain carries TRBV28 and TRBJ1-6; D remains unclear. V was pared by 4 bases and J by 8 bases, with 18 bases between. The CDR3 consists of 16 residues. From germline, CDR1 is MDHEN and CDR2 SYDVKM.

The CDR3 nucleotides are TGCAGCGTTAGCGGGACAGGCCTTAAGGCTGAAGCTTTCTTT. Translated: CSVSGTGLKAEAFF. This rearrangement joins TRBV29-1 to TRBJ1-1; 8 nucleotides line up with TRBD1. The CDR3 runs 14 residues. Germline assignment: CDR1 SQVTM and CDR2 ANQGSEA. Trimming cost V 5 bases and J 6 bases; bases outside gene matches: 11.

The rearrangement links TRBV27 to TRBJ1-6; unclear D gene. CDR1 is MNHEY, CDR2 SMNVEV, per germline (reference sequence). The CDR3 runs 14 residues. V lost 7 bases to trimming and J lost 8 bases, with 15 bases between them. CDR3 region: CASMKGFKDSPLHF. The DNA of the CDR3 is TGTGCCAGCATGAAAGGGTTCAAGGATTCACCCCTCCACTTT.

This clone appeared a few times. This chain links TRBV1 with TRBJ2-1. TRBV1 is a recognized pseudogene. The length of the CDR3 is 15 residues. The CDR3 sequence: CTSSQAPLVAREQFF. CDR3 in DNA: TGCACCAGCAGCCAAGCTCCTCTTGTGGCGCGTGAGCAGTTCTTC.

The chain carries TRBV19 and TRBJ1-5; D is possibly TRBD1 (5 bases). Deletions cut 5 bases from V and 9 bases from J, with 14 bases between. CDR1 and CDR2 (germline): LNHDA, SQIVND (reference sequence). This CDR3 is 13 amino acids long. The chain's CDR3 is CASSGRGGGPQHF. Here the CDR3 DNA reads TGTGCCAGTAGTGGGCGGGGCGGGGGGCCCCAGCATTTT.

The rearrangement links TRBV9 to TRBJ2-1; D might be TRBD1 or TRBD2, each matching 5 bases. The CDR3 contains 14 residues. V gave up 0 bases and J gave up 2 bases, with 6 bases separating them. In germline, CDR1 is SGDLS, CDR2 YYNGEE. CDR3 residues: CASSVGGPYNEQFF. Written as DNA, the CDR3 is TGTGCCAGCAGCGTAGGGGGACCCTACAATGAGCAGTTCTTC.

V and J are TRBV11-3 and TRBJ1-1; D not certain. The germline V and J ends were trimmed by 1 base and 7 bases, with 10 bases remaining between them. This CDR3 is built from 13 residues. In germline, CDR1 is SGHNT, CDR2 YENEEA. This chain's CDR3 is CASSLGNPLEAFF. In nucleotides, the CDR3 is TGTGCCAGCAGCTTAGGGAACCCCCTTGAAGCTTTCTTT.

Here the CDR3 reads CASSMGQGLILSNQPQHF. As DNA, the CDR3 is TGTGCCAGTAGTATGGGACAGGGGCTGATCTTGAGCAATCAGCCCCAGCATTTT. The chain employs TRBV19 and TRBJ1-5; 10 bases fit TRBD1. The ends lost 3 bases at V and 1 base at J; junction bases unmatched: 9. The CDR3 contains 18 residues. Germline V gene data show CDR1 as LNHDA and CDR2 as SQIVND (reference sequence). Using reference TRBV19 and TRBJ1-5 for the parts outside the CDR3, the full variable domain is DGGITQSPKYLFRKEGQNVTLSCEQNLNHDAMYWYRQDPGQGLRLIYYSQIVNDFQKGDIAEGYSVSREKKESFPLTVTSAQKNPTAFYLCASSMGQGLILSNQPQHFGDGTRLSIL.

The V and J genes are TRBV20-1 and TRBJ2-3; D might be TRBD2 (6 bases). The V end was cut by 4 bases, the J end by 6 bases, with 8 bases between. The CDR3 consists of 11 residues. CDR1 and CDR2 from the germline V gene are DFQATT and SNEGSKA (reference sequence). The CDR3 is CSATGGDTQYF. The CDR3 DNA sequence: TGCAGTGCTACCGGAGGGGATACGCAGTATTTT.

The J gene is TRBJ1-2, the V gene TRBV6-5, with D maybe TRBD1 (6 bases). Germline CDR1 is MNHEY and CDR2 is SVGAGI. Trimming cost V 7 bases and J 4 bases, with 16 bases left between them. This CDR3 contains 14 residues. CDR3 sequence reads: CASTQQGRSYGYTF. As DNA, the CDR3 is TGTGCCAGCACCCAACAGGGTCGGAGCTATGGCTACACCTTC.

The chain employs TRBV28 and TRBJ2-7; no clear D gene. The V and J ends lost 7 bases and 6 bases respectively, with 16 bases between them. Germline loops: CDR1 MDHEN, CDR2 SYDVKM. CDR3 length: 13 amino acids. In DNA form, the CDR3 reads TGTGCCAGCACAAGGCATCGGATGGGCGAGCAGTACTTC. Translation gives CASTRHRMGEQYF.

The chain has TRBV19 and TRBJ2-7; 8 bases match TRBD2. The V and J ends lost 3 bases and 1 base, in that order; junction bases with no gene match: 5. This CDR3 comprises 15 residues. Germline V gene data show CDR1 as LNHDA and CDR2 as SQIVND (reference sequence). CDR3 in amino acids: CASSIAGGPSYEQYF. In DNA form, the CDR3 reads TGTGCCAGTAGTATTGCGGGGGGCCCTTCCTACGAGCAGTACTTC. The full variable domain, its missing parts supplied by reference TRBV19 and TRBJ2-7, is DGGITQSPKYLFRKEGQNVTLSCEQNLNHDAMYWYRQDPGQGLRLIYYSQIVNDFQKGDIAEGYSVSREKKESFPLTVTSAQKNPTAFYLCASSIAGGPSYEQYFGPGTRLTVT.